The sequence of this T cell receptor beta chain was determined in a study of response to subunit inactivated influenza vaccine. TCRdb fed the RT-PCR reads into MiXCR, producing one record per CDR3 protein. This sample yields approximately 700,000 distinct CDR3 sequences, of which around 13% are seen a single time; roughly 6.4% belongs to the top ten. In the case of this clonotype: Its antigen remains unknown.

The study, taken as a whole, reports: The authors suggested that every seasonal influenza vaccination recruits few new T cells.

Germline values: CDR1 SGHTA, CDR2 FQGNSA. This CDR3 has 15 residues. Trimming left V 0 bases short and J 7 bases short, with 15 bases between. The TCR originated in a man between 50 and 59 years old who received an inactivated influenza vaccine. The sequencing used PBMCs from blood, collected 14 to 15 days before vaccination. The V call is TRBV7-2, the J call TRBJ2-5; the D gene is possibly TRBD2 (5 bases). The CDR3 bases are TGTGCCAGCAGCTTAGCGCTAGCAAGTGTCGGGACCCAGTACTTC. This translates into CASSLALASVGTQYF.